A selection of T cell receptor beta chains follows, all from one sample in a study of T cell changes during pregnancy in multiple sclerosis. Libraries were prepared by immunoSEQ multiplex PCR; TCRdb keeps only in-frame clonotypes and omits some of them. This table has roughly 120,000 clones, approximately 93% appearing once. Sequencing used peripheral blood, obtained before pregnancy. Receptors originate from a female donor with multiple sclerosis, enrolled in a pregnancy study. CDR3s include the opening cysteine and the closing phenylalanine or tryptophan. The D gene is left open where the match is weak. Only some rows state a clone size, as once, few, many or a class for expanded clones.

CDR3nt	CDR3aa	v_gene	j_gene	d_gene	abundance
TGTGCCAGCAGCGTCGGGGAAGGGCAGGGGGCTTACACCATATATTTT	CASSVGEGQGAYTIYF	TRBV9	TRBJ1-3	TRBD1	NA
TGTGCCAGCAGTTTATCACAGGGATTCTCCTACAATGAGCAGTTCTTC	CASSLSQGFSYNEQFF	TRBV27	TRBJ2-1	NA	NA
TGCGCCAGCAGCTTGGAGGGAGTTGACACTGAAGCTTTCTTT	CASSLEGVDTEAFF	TRBV5-1	TRBJ1-1	NA	NA
TGTGCCAGCTCATCGACTCCGGGACACAAGACCTACGAGCAGTACTTC	CASSSTPGHKTYEQYF	TRBV18	TRBJ2-7	NA	NA
TGCGCCAGCAGTGAGAGGGGCAGACCTCAGGAAGCTTTCTTT	CASSERGRPQEAFF	TRBV10-1	TRBJ1-1	NA	NA
TGTGCCTGGAATCCCGGACAGGGAGGCTATGGCTACACCTTC	CAWNPGQGGYGYTF	TRBV30	TRBJ1-2	TRBD1	NA
TGTGCCAGCAGCCAGGCGGGGGGGCGCGATGAAGCTTTCTTT	CASSQAGGRDEAFF	TRBV4-2	TRBJ1-1	NA	NA
TGTGCCAGCTCAGGACTAGCGGGATTAAGTGAGCAGTTCTTC	CASSGLAGLSEQFF	TRBV18	TRBJ2-1	TRBD2	NA
TGTGCCAGCAGTTCAGGGGGCGGAAGCTCTGGAAACACCATATATTTT	CASSSGGGSSGNTIYF	TRBV28	TRBJ1-3	TRBD1	NA
TGTGCCAGCAGTCCTGGGAGCTCCTACAATGAGCAGTTCTTC	CASSPGSSYNEQFF	TRBV14	TRBJ2-1	NA	NA
TGTGCCAGCAGCGTCACAGGGGGCGAGGGCTATGGCTACACCTTC	CASSVTGGEGYGYTF	TRBV9	TRBJ1-2	TRBD1	NA
TGTGCCAGCAGCTTGGACAGAAACAATGAGCAGTTCTTC	CASSLDRNNEQFF	TRBV7-3	TRBJ2-1	NA	NA
TGTGCCAGCAGAGGGGGGGTGTACGAGCAGTACTTC	CASRGGVYEQYF	TRBV6-5	TRBJ2-7	NA	once
TGTGCCAGTACCTTTCTTACCGGGACAGACCTCACCGGGGAGCTGTTTTTT	CASTFLTGTDLTGELFF	TRBV19	TRBJ2-2	TRBD1	NA
TGCGCCAGTTCCCTAAGGGGGACAAATTCCCACAATGAGCAGTTCTTC	CASSLRGTNSHNEQFF	TRBV4-1	TRBJ2-1	NA	NA
TGTGCCAGTAGTATTGTCGGGATAACCTACAATGAGCAGTTCTTC	CASSIVGITYNEQFF	TRBV19	TRBJ2-1	NA	NA
TGTGCCAGCAGCTTAGGATGGGGGGACACTGAAGCTTTCTTT	CASSLGWGDTEAFF	TRBV7-9	TRBJ1-1	NA	once
TGTGCCAGTAGTATAGGGGTCCGACTAGCGGGAGAGAACGAGCAGTACTTC	CASSIGVRLAGENEQYF	TRBV19	TRBJ2-7	TRBD2	once
TGTGCCACCAGCAGAGATGGCGGGAACAATGAGCAGTTCTTC	CATSRDGGNNEQFF	TRBV15	TRBJ2-1	NA	NA
TGTGCCAGCAGACGGACTAGCGAGGGTGAGCAGTTCTTC	CASRRTSEGEQFF	TRBV6-1	TRBJ2-1	TRBD2	once
TGTGCCAGCAGTTGGCGGAGCAATCAGCCCCAGCATTTT	CASSWRSNQPQHF	TRBV27	TRBJ1-5	NA	once
TGCGCCAGCAGCCTATTACAGACAGGGGGCACCGGGGAGCTGTTTTTT	CASSLLQTGGTGELFF	TRBV5-1	TRBJ2-2	TRBD1	NA
TGTGCCAGCAGTAGTACCCGGGACAGGGGGCGGACTGGTGACAACTATGGCTACACCTTC	CASSSTRDRGRTGDNYGYTF	TRBV27	TRBJ1-2	TRBD1	NA
TGTGCCAGCAGCTCCCTAAGACAGATAAGCTATGGCTACACCTTC	CASSSLRQISYGYTF	TRBV5-6	TRBJ1-2	NA	NA
TGTGCCAGCAGCCCGACGCGGGTTAGGAGCGACGAGCAGTACTTC	CASSPTRVRSDEQYF	TRBV11-2	TRBJ2-7	NA	once
TGCGCCAGCAGCTTGCAGGAGGGGGAGACCCAGTACTTC	CASSLQEGETQYF	TRBV5-1	TRBJ2-5	NA	NA
TGTGCCAGCAGTTTTTACCGGACAGGTAACTACGAGCAGTACTTC	CASSFYRTGNYEQYF	TRBV27	TRBJ2-7	TRBD1	NA
TGTGCCAGCCTTGGAGGGATCAATCAGCCCCAGCATTTT	CASLGGINQPQHF	TRBV19	TRBJ1-5	NA	NA
TGTGCCAGCAGTGAAACGAGAGGGACTGAAGCTTTCTTT	CASSETRGTEAFF	TRBV6-1	TRBJ1-1	NA	NA
TGTGCCAGTAGTATGACAGTAAGGGGGAAGACCGGGGAGCTGTTTTTT	CASSMTVRGKTGELFF	TRBV19	TRBJ2-2	NA	NA
TGCGCCAGCAGCTCACCGGGGGGGTCGAACACTGAAGCTTTCTTT	CASSSPGGSNTEAFF	TRBV5-1	TRBJ1-1	NA	NA
TGTGCCATCAGTGATGACAGGGGGATGTCCTACGAGCAGTACTTC	CAISDDRGMSYEQYF	TRBV10-3	TRBJ2-7	TRBD1	NA
TGTGCCATCAGTGAAGGGAGGGCCCCAGATACGCAGTATTTT	CAISEGRAPDTQYF	TRBV10-3	TRBJ2-3	TRBD2	NA
TGTGCCAGCAGTTTCCGGACTAGCGGTTCCGAGCAGTACTTC	CASSFRTSGSEQYF	TRBV28	TRBJ2-7	TRBD2	NA
TGTGCCAGCAGATACAGGGACGGGGGGTCCCAGCATTTT	CASRYRDGGSQHF	TRBV6-5	TRBJ1-5	NA	once
TGTGCAAGTCGCTCCCAGGGACAGCCGTGCCGAGGCAACACTGAAGCTTTCTTT	CASRSQGQPCRGNTEAFF	TRBV12-2	TRBJ1-1	NA	once
TGTGCCAGCAGTTTTACAGCAACATACGCCAAAAACATTCAGTACTTC	CASSFTATYAKNIQYF	TRBV28	TRBJ2-4	NA	NA
TGTGCCAGCAGCCCCCTCCGGCAGGGCACAGATACGCAGTATTTT	CASSPLRQGTDTQYF	TRBV9	TRBJ2-3	NA	NA
TGTGCCAGCAGCTTAGACGGACAGGGGGCCTATGGCTACACCTTC	CASSLDGQGAYGYTF	TRBV7-2	TRBJ1-2	TRBD1	once
TGTGCCAGCAGCCCCACCCCCGGGGGGTTGGGCGGGGAGCTGTTTTTT	CASSPTPGGLGGELFF	TRBV5-4	TRBJ2-2	TRBD2	NA
TGTGCCAGCAGTTCCCTGACAGGGGGGACAACTGAAGCTTTCTTT	CASSSLTGGTTEAFF	TRBV6-5	TRBJ1-1	TRBD1	few
TGTGCCAGCAGCTTGGGGGGCCGGGAGACCCAGTACTTC	CASSLGGRETQYF	TRBV5-6	TRBJ2-5	NA	once
TGTGCCAGCCAACCTCGGACAGGGCTCTACGAGCAGTACTTC	CASQPRTGLYEQYF	TRBV2	TRBJ2-7	TRBD1	NA
TGTGCCAGCAGCCCAGGATACGGGGACACTGAAGCTTTCTTT	CASSPGYGDTEAFF	TRBV7-3	TRBJ1-1	NA	NA
TGTGCCTGGAGCCGGGCGGGGGGGGGCCAGTACTTC	CAWSRAGGGQYF	TRBV30	TRBJ2-5	TRBD2	NA
TGTGCCAGCAGTTTAGAGGGTTGGGCTGAAGCTTTCTTT	CASSLEGWAEAFF	TRBV27	TRBJ1-1	NA	few
TGTGCCAGCTCCGACACTGGAAACACCATATATTTT	CASSDTGNTIYF	TRBV18	TRBJ1-3	NA	NA
TGCGCCAGCAGCTTGGATGGTCAGGGTACGTCTGAAGCTTTCTTT	CASSLDGQGTSEAFF	TRBV5-1	TRBJ1-1	NA	NA
TGTGCCTGGCACGGGTTAGCTAACTATGGCTACACCTTC	CAWHGLANYGYTF	TRBV30	TRBJ1-2	NA	NA